This TCR beta chain was captured in a study of T cells after posttransplantation cyclophosphamide. Looked up from germline, CDR1 is SNHLY and CDR2 is FYNNEI. The CDR3 contains 15 residues. J lost 6 bases, V lost 6 bases, and 9 bases had no gene match. This clone was detected ten times or more. Peripheral blood was collected from the related graft donor on the marrow donation day. Using immunoSEQ multiplex PCR, the repertoire was profiled, and TCRdb retains in-frame clones only, with some absent. This table holds 40,000 to 45,000 clones with no singletons; the top ten claim about 2.3%. This rearrangement joins TRBV2 to TRBJ2-1, with 9 bases that match TRBD1. The sequence was obtained from a man aged 40-49 years in good health, CMV-negative, and a related stem cell transplant donor. Sequencing input: PBMCs. The CDR3: CASRNTGGLGNEQFF. CDR3 sequence (DNA): TGTGCCAGCAGGAATACAGGGGGCTTGGGCAATGAGCAGTTCTTC.